Listed below are T cell receptor beta chains from one sample, sequenced in a study of cytomegalovirus exposure and HLA in healthy donors. This table comes from immunoSEQ multiplex PCR, and its TCRdb copy is limited to in-frame clones, with some not included. The sample holds around 67,000 clones, around 72% seen once. The specimen was PBMCs. The origin of the receptors is a woman aged 25 to 39 in good health and CMV-seropositive. CDR3s include the opening cysteine and the closing phenylalanine or tryptophan. D genes are given only for firm matches. Size values are once, few and many counts, or a class for expanded clones, and some rows have none.

CDR3 DNA	CDR3 protein	J gene	D gene	clone size	V gene
TGTGCCTGCGGGGAACTAGGTCAATTAGGGGCCCAGTACTTC	CACGELGQLGAQYF	TRBJ2-5	.	.	TRBV28
TGTGCCAGCAGACCGCCAGCGGGAGGGCCGGGTGAGCAGTTCTTC	CASRPPAGGPGEQFF	TRBJ2-1	TRBD2	.	TRBV25-1
TGTGCCAGCAGCTTGGACAGTGGGCTTGGGGCCGAGCAGTACTTC	CASSLDSGLGAEQYF	TRBJ2-7	.	.	TRBV5-6
TGTGCCAGCAGCTTAGAGGCTAGCGGAGAGACCCAGTACTTC	CASSLEASGETQYF	TRBJ2-5	TRBD2	.	TRBV7-8
TGTGCCAGCTCACCACGGGCCGGGACAGGGGTAGGAGTCGGGGAGCTGTTTTTT	CASSPRAGTGVGVGELFF	TRBJ2-2	TRBD1	.	TRBV18
TGTGCCAGCAGCTTGGGGGGAAGGCGGGGCGAGCAGTACTTC	CASSLGGRRGEQYF	TRBJ2-7	.	.	TRBV5-6
TGCAGCGGCGGACACAACACTGAAGCTTTCTTT	CSGGHNTEAFF	TRBJ1-1	.	few	TRBV29-1
TGTGCCAGCAGCTTACTAGGACAGGGAAGCAATTCACCCCTCCACTTT	CASSLLGQGSNSPLHF	TRBJ1-6	TRBD1	.	TRBV7-3
TGTGCCAGCAGCTTGTACGGGAACATTCAGTACTTC	CASSLYGNIQYF	TRBJ2-4	.	.	TRBV5-4
TGCGCCAGCAGCTTGAGACTTGGCAGGGGGCCTGGAAACACCATATATTTT	CASSLRLGRGPGNTIYF	TRBJ1-3	TRBD1	.	TRBV5-1
TGCAGCGCTAAGCAGGGGGCGGATTTCGACGAGCAGTACTTC	CSAKQGADFDEQYF	TRBJ2-7	TRBD1	.	TRBV29-1
TGTGCCAGCAGTTACGCGGAGGCCACAGATACGCAGTATTTT	CASSYAEATDTQYF	TRBJ2-3	.	.	TRBV6-5
TGTGCCAGCAGTGTCCGACAGGGGAATGAGCAGTTCTTC	CASSVRQGNEQFF	TRBJ2-1	TRBD1	.	TRBV6-1
TGCGCCAGCAGCCCCAGGACTAGCGGGAGCGACTCCTACAATGAGCAGTTCTTC	CASSPRTSGSDSYNEQFF	TRBJ2-1	TRBD2	.	TRBV10-1
TGTGCCAGCAGTCTTCTCCCCGGGACAGGGGCCAGCTCTGGAAACACCATATATTTT	CASSLLPGTGASSGNTIYF	TRBJ1-3	TRBD1	few	TRBV7-2
TGTGCCAGCAGCACACGCCCAGACTTCTACGAGCAGTACTTC	CASSTRPDFYEQYF	TRBJ2-7	.	.	TRBV7-6
TGTGCCACCAGCAGGGGAGGTGGGCGCAGCTCCTACGAGCAGTACTTC	CATSRGGGRSSYEQYF	TRBJ2-7	.	once	TRBV15
TGTGCCTGGAGTGTAAGGGGGAGGGATGAGCAGTTCTTC	CAWSVRGRDEQFF	TRBJ2-1	.	.	TRBV30
TGCGCCAGCAGCCAAGGGGACAGGGATGTGGAGACCCAGTACTTC	CASSQGDRDVETQYF	TRBJ2-5	TRBD1	.	TRBV4-1
TGTGCCAGTAGCATATCCGGGACAGGGCTCTACGAGCAGTACTTC	CASSISGTGLYEQYF	TRBJ2-7	TRBD1	.	TRBV19
TGTGCCACCTCTGCAGGGAGGGAGACCCAGTACTTC	CATSAGRETQYF	TRBJ2-5	.	few	TRBV19
TGCAGCGTTGGTACAGGGGAGCCCTACGAGCAGTACTTC	CSVGTGEPYEQYF	TRBJ2-7	TRBD1	.	TRBV29-1
TGTGCCAGCTATCCACGGGGGTTAGATGGCTACACCTTC	CASYPRGLDGYTF	TRBJ1-2	.	.	TRBV6-6
TGTGCCAGCAGCTTGGAGCCACCCGTCTATGGCTACACCTTC	CASSLEPPVYGYTF	TRBJ1-2	.	.	TRBV5-4
TGTGCCAGCAACCCCGGACAGTACCAAGAGACCCAGTACTTC	CASNPGQYQETQYF	TRBJ2-5	.	.	TRBV2
TGTGCCAGCAGCCGAGACAGGGGGAGCGAGCAGTACTTC	CASSRDRGSEQYF	TRBJ2-7	TRBD1	.	TRBV6-5